The 10 T cell receptor beta chains in this list originate from one sample, sequenced in a study of post-analysis software for immune sequencing data. Overall study results and limits: Higher frequency in patients than in controls was seen for about five TRBV segments, with TRBV5-6, TRBV5-1 and TRBV20-1 among them.

What these receptors recognize is not known. Libraries were made from TCR beta cDNA, and they carried unique molecular identifiers. One entry per CDR3 protein results from TCRdb running MiXCR on the PCR reads. The sample lists some 450,000 distinct CDR3 sequences, roughly 45% occurring once. Sequenced: blood. These receptors were collected from a girl between 10 and 17 years old with multiple sclerosis.

This clonotype was recorded a few times. The chain couples TRBV20-1 to TRBJ2-1; 11 nucleotides match TRBD2. The junction had 1 base not matched to a gene; V was cut back by 7 bases and J by 2 bases. CDR1 and CDR2 (germline): DFQATT, SNEGSKA (reference sequence). The CDR3 spans 13 residues. CDR3 DNA: TGCAGTGGTAGCGGGAGGGCCTACAATGAGCAGTTCTTC. Its translation is CSGSGRAYNEQFF.

This clonotype was counted only a few times. The V call is TRBV18, the J call TRBJ2-2, with 9 bases matching TRBD2. The CDR3 is made up of 14 amino acids. Trimming removed 8 bases from V and 1 base from J; junction bases left unmatched: 2. Germline V gives CDR1 KGHSH, CDR2 LQKENI. The CDR3 spells CASELAGNTGELFF. CDR3 coding DNA: TGTGCCAGCGAACTAGCGGGGAACACCGGGGAGCTGTTTTTT.

This clonotype was seen a few times. The chain combines TRBV6-6 with TRBJ2-5, with 8 positions matching TRBD1. The CDR3 covers 16 residues. Germline V gives CDR1 MNHNY, CDR2 SVGAGI (reference sequence). After removal of 5 bases from V and 2 bases from J, the junction contained 10 bases not matched to a gene. The CDR3 coding sequence is TGTGCCAGCAGTCGACGGACAGGGACCACGCAAGAGACCCAGTACTTC. Translating gives CASSRRTGTTQETQYF.

The chain couples TRBV10-3 to TRBJ1-2; D is ambiguous. The CDR3 length is 12 residues. Germline CDR1 ENHRY, CDR2 SYGVKD. Trimming left V 0 bases short and J 5 bases short, with 4 bases between. The CDR3 coding sequence is TGTGCCATCAGTGAGTCCGGATATGGCTACACCTTC. It yields the protein CAISESGYGYTF.

The chain combines TRBV27 with TRBJ2-5; 10 nucleotides line up with TRBD1. CDR3 length: 13 amino acids. V was clipped by 6 bases and J by 5 bases; unmatched bases: 3. In germline, CDR1 is MNHEY, CDR2 SMNVEV (reference sequence). Here the CDR3 DNA reads TGTGCCAGCAGCGAGGGACAGGGGGAGACCCAGTACTTC. The encoded protein is CASSEGQGETQYF.

This clonotype occurred a few times. This rearrangement joins TRBV7-2 to TRBJ2-3, with a tentative D call TRBD2 (6 bases). Germline V CDR1 and CDR2: SGHTA, FQGNSA. The CDR3 is made up of 13 amino acids. Trimming left V 2 bases short and J 6 bases short, with 9 bases between. For the CDR3, the DNA is TGTGCCAGCAGCTTACGGGGGTTGGATACGCAGTATTTT. Translated: CASSLRGLDTQYF.

V is TRBV4-1 and J is TRBJ2-7, with D tentatively TRBD2 (6 bases). The J call is doubtful: the DNA matches TRBJ2-5 better. The germline CDR1 and CDR2 sequences are MGHRA and YSYEKL. CDR3 length: 17 residues. CDR3 loop: CASSQEGGGVEEETQYF. CDR3 bases: TGCGCCAGCAGCCAAGAAGGAGGAGGGGTGGAAGAAGAGACCCAGTACTTC.

The rearrangement links TRBV20-1 to TRBJ1-1, with D unclear. Germline CDR1 DFQATT, CDR2 SNEGSKA (reference sequence). Trimming shortened V by 2 bases and J by 4 bases, and 8 bases separated the two germline ends. The CDR3 runs to 12 residues. This CDR3 reads CSARRLGTEAFF. CDR3 sequence (DNA): TGCAGTGCTAGAAGATTAGGCACTGAAGCTTTCTTT.

This clonotype occurred a few times. The rearrangement uses TRBV20-1 and TRBJ2-1; D perhaps matches TRBD2 (6 bases). This CDR3 contains 14 residues. Trimming stripped 1 base from V and 6 bases from J, with 13 bases between. CDR1 is DFQATT and CDR2 is SNEGSKA in the germline V gene (reference sequence). CDR3 bases: TGCAGTGCTAGAGCGGGAGTTCACTTCAATGAGCAGTTCTTC. Protein sequence: CSARAGVHFNEQFF.

The chain couples TRBV6-1 to TRBJ2-5; D not resolved. Germline CDR1 reads MNHNS; CDR2 reads SASEGT. Trimming removed 0 bases at V and 11 bases at J, with 19 bases between. The CDR3 consists of 15 residues. CDR3 nucleotides: TGTGCCAGCAGTGAAGCGGTTAACCGGTGGAGTGAGCAGTACTTC. Protein sequence: CASSEAVNRWSEQYF.